The rows below give T cell receptor beta chains drawn from one sample of a study of identical twins. One entry per CDR3 protein, called by TCRdb with MiXCR from the 5' RACE reads. Among more than 1.5 million distinct CDR3 sequences listed, less than 40% were seen once. Sequenced material: cord blood. Every receptor here comes from a newborn girl in good health. The CDR3 runs from the conserved cysteine through the conserved F or W. D genes are given only for firm matches. Part of the rows lack a size; the others show once, few, many or a class for expanded clones.

TRBD2	TRBJ2-3	TRBV3-1	few	CASSQGYLAGVTDTQYF	TGTGCCAGCAGCCAAGGATATCTAGCGGGAGTCACAGATACGCAGTATTTT
NA	TRBJ2-5	TRBV25-1	NA	CASSEFRTGGNQETQYF	TGTGCCAGCAGTGAATTCAGGACTGGGGGGAATCAAGAGACCCAGTACTTC
TRBD1	TRBJ2-7	TRBV2	NA	CASSDVSGQGPYEQYF	TGTGCCAGCAGTGATGTGAGCGGACAGGGTCCCTACGAGCAGTACTTC
NA	TRBJ1-6	TRBV21-1	few	CASGPDSGGNSPLHF	TGTGCCAGCGGCCCCGACAGCGGCGGTAATTCACCCCTCCACTTT
NA	TRBJ2-1	TRBV12-3/TRBV12-4	few	CASSLASSSHYREQFF	TGTGCCAGCAGTTTAGCCAGTAGCTCCCACTATAGGGAGCAGTTCTTC
NA	TRBJ1-6	TRBV7-2	NA	CASSSWNSPLHF	TGTGCCAGCAGCTCATGGAATTCACCCCTCCACTTT
NA	TRBJ1-4	TRBV30	few	CACGGRQVSTNEKLFF	TGTGCCTGCGGGGGCCGACAGGTCTCAACTAATGAAAAACTGTTTTTT
TRBD2	TRBJ2-7	TRBV2	few	CASTERERSYEQYF	TGTGCCAGCACTGAGCGGGAGCGCTCCTACGAGCAGTACTTC
NA	TRBJ1-4	TRBV4-2	once	CASSQDSHKTNEKLFF	TGTGCCAGCAGCCAAGATTCGCACAAAACTAATGAAAAACTGTTTTTT
TRBD1	TRBJ2-2	TRBV5-1	many	CASSLRTGNTGELFF	TGCGCCAGCAGCTTGAGGACAGGAAACACCGGGGAGCTGTTTTTT
TRBD2	TRBJ2-5	TRBV4-2	NA	CASSQDWTSGRMETQYF	TGTGCCAGCAGCCAAGATTGGACTAGCGGGAGAATGGAGACCCAGTACTTC
NA	TRBJ2-1	TRBV4-1	NA	CASSQDWARGGNEQFF	TGCGCCAGCAGCCAAGACTGGGCGAGGGGAGGCAATGAGCAGTTCTTC
NA	TRBJ1-1	TRBV20-1	NA	CSAQFEVVTEAFF	TGCAGTGCCCAATTCGAGGTGGTCACTGAAGCTTTCTTT
TRBD1	TRBJ2-1	TRBV4-2	NA	CASSQAAGGIPYNEQFF	TGTGCCAGCAGCCAAGCAGCAGGGGGTATTCCCTACAATGAGCAGTTCTTC
TRBD2	TRBJ2-7	TRBV12-3/TRBV12-4	few	CASSQRDRGLAGGLYEQYF	TGTGCCAGCAGTCAAAGGGACAGGGGACTAGCGGGAGGGCTATACGAGCAGTACTTC
TRBD2	TRBJ2-3	TRBV10-2	few	CASSVPWREDADTQYF	TGCGCCAGCAGTGTACCGTGGCGGGAGGACGCAGATACGCAGTATTTT
NA	TRBJ2-5	TRBV24-1	few	CATSDGQPQETQYF	TGTGCCACCAGTGATGGACAGCCGCAAGAGACCCAGTACTTC
TRBD2	TRBJ2-7	TRBV12-3/TRBV12-4	NA	CASSLWGEGTRSSYEQYF	TGTGCCAGCAGTTTATGGGGGGAGGGTACGCGGAGCTCCTACGAGCAGTACTTC
TRBD2	TRBJ2-7	TRBV6-1	NA	CASTLLAGEYEQYF	TGTGCCAGCACCTTACTAGCGGGAGAGTACGAGCAGTACTTC
TRBD2	TRBJ2-7	TRBV20-1	few	CSAKKTSAGEQYF	TGCAGTGCTAAAAAGACTAGCGCGGGAGAGCAGTACTTC
TRBD2	TRBJ2-3	TRBV27	NA	CASSLRVAGGYTDTQYF	TGTGCCAGCAGTTTAAGGGTAGCGGGAGGTTACACAGATACGCAGTATTTT
NA	TRBJ1-1	TRBV4-1	NA	CASSRFWENTEAFF	TGCGCCAGCAGCCGCTTTTGGGAGAACACTGAAGCTTTCTTT
TRBD1	TRBJ1-2	TRBV2	NA	CASSVTGYNYGYTF	TGTGCCAGCAGCGTGACAGGGTATAACTATGGCTACACCTTC
NA	TRBJ1-5	TRBV5-6	few	CASSFGTVSSNQPQHF	TGTGCCAGCAGCTTCGGAACAGTCTCTAGCAATCAGCCCCAGCATTTT
NA	TRBJ1-5	TRBV12-5	few	CASGLVNQPQHF	TGTGCTAGTGGTTTGGTAAATCAGCCCCAGCATTTT
NA	TRBJ2-1	TRBV20-1	few	CSARAGYYNEQFF	TGCAGTGCTAGAGCAGGCTACTACAATGAGCAGTTCTTC
NA	TRBJ2-7	TRBV13	NA	CASSLSAGAYNEQYF	TGTGCCAGCAGCTTATCAGCGGGTGCTTACAATGAGCAGTACTTC
NA	TRBJ2-5	TRBV7-9	few	CASSSVPQETQYF	TGTGCCAGCAGCTCCGTGCCCCAAGAGACCCAGTACTTC
TRBD1	TRBJ2-3	TRBV20-1	NA	CSAGDRRFPDTQYF	TGCAGTGCTGGGGACAGGCGGTTCCCAGATACGCAGTATTTT
NA	TRBJ2-3	TRBV18	once	CASSLGTVSGDTQYF	TGTGCCAGCTCACTCGGGACCGTGTCGGGGGATACGCAGTATTTT
TRBD1	TRBJ1-2	TRBV12-3/TRBV12-4	NA	CASSQRTGDMWYGFTF	TGTGCCAGCAGCCAACGTACAGGGGACATGTGGTATGGCTTCACCTTC
TRBD2	TRBJ2-1	TRBV20-1	NA	CSARALGAGGGNEQFF	TGCAGTGCTAGAGCCCTCGGGGCGGGAGGAGGCAATGAGCAGTTCTTC
NA	TRBJ1-4	TRBV20-1	few	CSARQVLNEKLFF	TGCAGTGCCCGACAGGTTCTTAATGAAAAACTGTTTTTT
NA	TRBJ2-3	TRBV14	many	CASSQGGFQTQYF	TGTGCCAGCAGCCAAGGAGGGTTCCAGACGCAGTATTTT
TRBD2	TRBJ2-7	TRBV6-2/TRBV6-3	NA	CASSYSTSGDGQYF	TGTGCCAGCAGTTACTCGACTAGCGGGGACGGGCAGTACTTC
NA	TRBJ2-5	TRBV2	NA	CASSDRIGETQYF	TGTGCCAGCAGTGACCGAATTGGGGAGACCCAGTACTTC
NA	TRBJ1-5	TRBV21-1	few	CASTKVWEPLHPQHF	TGTGCCAGCACGAAGGTCTGGGAGCCCCTCCACCCCCAGCATTTT
NA	TRBJ1-6	TRBV12-3/TRBV12-4	NA	CASRPAGGRNSPLHF	TGTGCCAGCAGACCGGCCGGGGGGCGCAATTCACCCCTCCACTTT
NA	TRBJ1-1	TRBV2	NA	CASQQGRARSQAFF	TGTGCCAGCCAGCAGGGCCGAGCACGAAGCCAAGCTTTCTTT
NA	TRBJ2-1	TRBV12-3/TRBV12-4	NA	CASRGPGPIAYNEQFF	TGTGCCAGCCGGGGCCCGGGACCTATAGCCTACAATGAGCAGTTCTTC
TRBD1	TRBJ1-5	TRBV7-9	NA	CASSSEPTGPNQPQHF	TGTGCCAGCAGCTCAGAACCGACAGGGCCCAATCAGCCCCAGCATTTT
TRBD1	TRBJ2-3	TRBV28	NA	CASREPGQGTDTQYF	TGTGCCAGCAGAGAACCGGGACAGGGCACAGATACGCAGTATTTT
TRBD1	TRBJ1-1	TRBV29-1	few	CSVANRRARTGGMNTEAFF	TGCAGCGTCGCGAACCGCCGGGCCCGGACAGGGGGCATGAACACTGAAGCTTTCTTT
NA	TRBJ1-4	TRBV12-3/TRBV12-4	NA	CASRTYQGRGEKLFF	TGTGCCAGCAGGACCTACCAGGGACGAGGTGAAAAACTGTTTTTT
TRBD2	TRBJ2-3	TRBV5-1	NA	CASSPALAGGTDTQYF	TGCGCCAGCAGCCCCGCCCTAGCGGGGGGCACAGATACGCAGTATTTT
TRBD2	TRBJ2-7	TRBV20-1	NA	CSARTSGRRIEQYF	TGCAGTGCCAGGACTAGCGGGAGGAGAATCGAGCAGTACTTC
NA	TRBJ2-7	TRBV20-1	few	CSASKSDSYEQYF	TGCAGTGCTAGTAAGTCAGATTCCTACGAGCAGTACTTC
NA	TRBJ2-7	TRBV4-2	many	CASSQDVGPPYEQYF	TGTGCCAGCAGCCAAGATGTAGGACCCCCCTACGAGCAGTACTTC
TRBD2	TRBJ2-4	TRBV28	NA	CATGLVTKNIQYF	TGTGCCACCGGACTAGTCACCAAAAACATTCAGTACTTC
NA	TRBJ1-2	TRBV29-1	NA	CSVEDRQSLYGYTF	TGCAGCGTTGAAGATCGACAGAGTCTCTATGGCTACACCTTC
TRBD1	TRBJ1-4	TRBV20-1	NA	CSAGQGTEKLFF	TGCAGTGCTGGACAGGGTACGGAAAAACTGTTTTTT
NA	TRBJ2-7	TRBV5-5	NA	CASSRPTPFSYNEQYF	TGTGCCAGCAGCCGGCCCACCCCGTTCTCCTACAATGAGCAGTACTTC
TRBD1	TRBJ2-7	TRBV28	few	CASIPGQGNWEQYF	TGTGCCAGCATTCCGGGACAGGGGAATTGGGAGCAGTACTTC
NA	TRBJ2-4	TRBV14	NA	CASSRIFRIWDLQNIQYF	TGTGCCAGCAGCCGGATCTTTCGGATTTGGGATTTACAAAACATTCAGTACTTC
NA	TRBJ2-5	TRBV27	few	CASSFFGGETQYF	TGTGCCAGCAGTTTTTTTGGGGGTGAGACCCAGTACTTC
TRBD2	TRBJ2-7	TRBV28	NA	CASSFRLRPTRGLAGIYNEQYF	TGTGCCAGCAGTTTCCGCCTGAGACCCACCCGGGGACTAGCGGGGATCTACAATGAGCAGTACTTC
TRBD2	TRBJ2-7	TRBV11-2	NA	CASSLVGGAGLSQEQYF	TGTGCCAGCAGCTTGGTCGGGGGGGCGGGTCTAAGCCAGGAGCAGTACTTC